This entry is about one TCR beta chain. Its antigen is unknown. This entry is derived from a study of graft-versus-host responses after intestinal transplantation. Study summary: Every recipient underwent anti-thymocyte globulin induction, then tacrolimus and steroids for three to four years. Findings of the study overall: Elevated graft-versus-host to host-versus-graft clonal ratios in allografts were recorded for patients with graft-donor T cell macrochimerism. Present in recipient marrow, GvH clones included some that appeared first in ileum or blood.

Some clones are missing from TCRdb's copy, which holds only in-frame ones; the method was immunoSEQ multiplex PCR. The sample lists around 67,000 clones, over 75% occurring once. CDR1 and CDR2 from the germline V gene are SQVTM and ANQGSEA. This CDR3 contains 12 residues. The J segment lost 7 bases and the V segment lost 6 bases, leaving 7 bases of the junction unmatched. The clonotype originates from a human donor who was the organ donor for an intestinal transplant. The V call is TRBV29-1, the J call TRBJ1-2, with 8 bases that match TRBD1. The specimen was unstimulated CD4+ T cells sorted from spleen or lymph node cells, collected before transplant. In nucleotides, the CDR3 is TGCAGCGTAACGGACAGGGCCGCTGGCTACACCTTC. Its protein is CSVTDRAAGYTF.